One and the same sample provided the 24 T cell receptor beta chains below, sequenced in a study of early T cells in non-severe SARS-CoV-2 infection. TCRdb reprocessed the 5' RACE reads via MiXCR and lists one record per CDR3 protein. In the table there are 70,000 to 75,000 distinct CDR3 sequences, 10% to 15% of which are singletons. Sequenced input: whole blood. These receptors were taken from an adult who was a healthcare worker with PCR-confirmed SARS-CoV-2 infection or an uninfected control (not recorded which).

This clonotype was recorded at least ten times. The chain uses TRBV20-1 and TRBJ2-2; D might be TRBD1 (6 bases). The CDR3 extends over 15 amino acids. From germline, CDR1 is DFQATT and CDR2 SNEGSKA (reference sequence). Trimming removed 6 bases from V and 4 bases from J, with 18 bases in between. The CDR3 DNA sequence: TGCAGTGCCAACCCTACAGGGCCAGCCACCGGGGAGCTGTTTTTT. It codes for CSANPTGPATGELFF.

At least ten counts were recorded for this clonotype. The V and J genes are TRBV7-8 and TRBJ2-7; 7 bases are shared with TRBD1. The V gene end was trimmed by 0 bases and the J gene end by 7 bases; junction bases not matched to a gene: 9. The CDR3 is 15 amino acids. Germline CDR1 reads SGHVS; CDR2 reads FQNEAQ. The CDR3 DNA sequence: TGTGCCAGCAGCTTAGCCCCCGGCAGGGGGAGTGAGCAGTACTTC. It specifies CASSLAPGRGSEQYF.

The gene calls are TRBV20-1 and TRBJ2-3; D is possibly TRBD2 (6 bases). V lost 3 bases and J 0 bases, leaving 10 bases between the germline ends. The CDR3 totals 14 residues. Germline V gene sequence: CDR1 DFQATT, CDR2 SNEGSKA (reference sequence). CDR3 sequence: CSASTRDSTDTQYF. The CDR3 region has the DNA TGCAGTGCTAGCACGCGGGATAGCACAGATACGCAGTATTTT.

The chain has TRBV20-1 and TRBJ2-7, with no clear D. The CDR3 extends over 13 amino acids. Trimming removed 5 bases from V and 2 bases from J, with 13 bases in between. The germline CDR1 and CDR2 sequences are DFQATT and SNEGSKA (reference sequence). CDR3 sequence reads: CSALRNGAYEQYF. The CDR3 nucleotides are TGCAGTGCTCTCCGGAACGGAGCCTACGAGCAGTACTTC.

In this sample, this clonotype turned up many times. V is TRBV10-3 and J is TRBJ2-6; D is possibly TRBD2 (5 bases). Trimming shortened V by 8 bases and J by 2 bases, and 16 bases separated the two germline ends. Germline V CDR1 and CDR2: ENHRY, SYGVKD. The CDR3 spans 16 residues. The CDR3 DNA follows: TGTGCCATCGGGGATCGAGGGTTAGCTGGGGCCAACGTCCTGACTTTC. Encoded protein: CAIGDRGLAGANVLTF.

This clonotype was seen a few times. The V call is TRBV5-1, the J call TRBJ2-3, with D perhaps TRBD2 (5 bases). V lost 3 bases to trimming and J lost 2 bases, with 16 bases between them. Germline CDR1 reads SGHRS; CDR2 reads YFSETQ. CDR3 length: 16 amino acids. In DNA, the CDR3 is TGCGCCAGCAGCTCCGCTAGTGGGAGTCTCACAGATACGCAGTATTTT. Translation: CASSSASGSLTDTQYF.

The genes are TRBV5-5 and TRBJ2-3, with a weak D call TRBD1 (5 bases). CDR1 is SGHKS and CDR2 is YYEKEE in the germline V gene (reference sequence). V shed 2 bases and J shed 6 bases, with 16 bases lying between them. This CDR3 spans 15 amino acids. The CDR3 spells CASSLGTLGADTQYF. CDR3 nucleotides: TGTGCCAGCAGCTTAGGTACCCTTGGGGCCGATACGCAGTATTTT.

The sample holds a few counts of this clonotype. The chain is built from TRBV29-1 and TRBJ1-2; D call uncertain. CDR3 length equals 12 residues. CDR1 and CDR2 (germline): SQVTM, ANQGSEA. Trimming removed 7 bases at V and 6 bases at J, with 15 bases between. The CDR3 spells CSAEPGGNGYTF. In DNA form, the CDR3 reads TGCAGCGCCGAGCCGGGCGGGAATGGCTACACCTTC.

The chain combines TRBV11-1 with TRBJ2-1; 12 bases are a match to TRBD2. The V and J ends lost 3 bases and 7 bases, in that order; junction bases with no gene match: 7. This CDR3 spans 16 amino acids. Per germline, CDR1 SGHAT and CDR2 FQDESV (reference sequence). As DNA, the CDR3 is TGTGCCAGCAGCTTGAGGACTAGCGGGATTAAAAATGAGCAGTTCTTC. Translated, it gives CASSLRTSGIKNEQFF.

This clonotype was counted at least ten times. The chain employs TRBV6-2 or TRBV6-3 and TRBJ2-1; 7 bases agree with TRBD2. The CDR3 runs 15 residues. J was trimmed by 3 bases and V by 0 bases; bases with no gene match: 2. Germline V gene lookup returns CDR1 MNHEY and CDR2 SVGEGT. The CDR3 DNA reads as TGTGCCAGCAGTTACTCAAGCGGGGTCTACAATGAGCAGTTCTTC. Its protein is CASSYSSGVYNEQFF.

This clonotype was counted ten times or more. This chain connects TRBV28 to TRBJ1-1; maybe TRBD1 (5 bases). CDR1 is MDHEN and CDR2 is SYDVKM in the germline V gene. Trimming cost V 8 bases and J 5 bases, with 18 bases left between them. This CDR3 comprises 14 residues. CDR3 in amino acids: CASGLGGSRTEAFF. DNA for the CDR3: TGTGCCAGCGGGCTGGGGGGGAGTAGGACTGAAGCTTTCTTT. Full variable domain (remainder filled in from reference TRBV28 and TRBJ1-1): DVKVTQSSRYLVKRTGEKVFLECVQDMDHENMFWYRQDPGLGLRLIYFSYDVKMKEKGDIPEGYSVSREKKERFSLILESASTNQTSMYLCASGLGGSRTEAFFGQGTRLTVV.

This chain joins TRBV28 and TRBJ2-3; D unclear. Trimming took 2 bases from V and 0 from J, leaving 12 bases between them. This CDR3 is 16 amino acids long. The germline gives CDR1 MDHEN, CDR2 SYDVKM. The CDR3 DNA is TGTGCCAGCAGTTTACGGTGGCCTTCAAGCACAGATACGCAGTATTTT. It translates to CASSLRWPSSTDTQYF.

The chain combines TRBV7-2 with TRBJ2-3; D tentatively reads TRBD1 or TRBD2 (5 bases each). CDR3 size: 13 residues. Germline V lookup: CDR1 SGHTA, CDR2 FQGNSA. Trimming shortened V by 8 bases and J by 3 bases, and 12 bases separated the two germline ends. This CDR3 reads CASEGKRTDTQYF. CDR3 sequence (DNA): TGTGCCAGCGAGGGGAAGCGGACAGATACGCAGTATTTT.

This clonotype has only a few counts. V is TRBV3-1 and J is TRBJ1-2, with unresolved D. This CDR3 region has 14 residues. Germline V CDR1 and CDR2: LGHDT, YNNKEL (reference sequence). The V end was cut by 2 bases, the J end by 7 bases, with 14 bases between. The CDR3 DNA reads as TGTGCCAGCAGCCAACCCTCCGGGTCGGCTGGCTACACCTTC. This encodes CASSQPSGSAGYTF.

V is TRBV13 and J is TRBJ1-1; a weak D match, TRBD1 (6 bases). CDR1 PRHDT and CDR2 FYEKMQ come from the germline V gene (reference sequence). V lost 4 bases to trimming and J lost 7 bases, with 7 bases between them. The CDR3 contains 11 residues. CDR3 sequence reads: CASSSDSEAFF. The CDR3 nucleotides are TGTGCCAGCAGCTCGGACAGTGAAGCTTTCTTT.

This clonotype was seen many times. The V call is TRBV7-2, the J call TRBJ2-1, with D perhaps TRBD2 (6 bases). CDR3 length equals 15 residues. Germline V gene sequence: CDR1 SGHTA, CDR2 FQGNSA. With 5 bases removed from V and 0 bases from J, the gap between germline ends came to 11 bases. The CDR3 sequence is CASSPMRGSYNEQFF. The DNA of the CDR3 is TGTGCCAGCAGCCCCATGCGGGGCTCCTACAATGAGCAGTTCTTC.

V gene TRBV20-1 combines with J gene TRBJ2-6; 7 bases fit TRBD2. The CDR3 length is 13 residues. Germline CDR1 is DFQATT and CDR2 is SNEGSKA (reference sequence). V shed 6 bases, J shed 1 base, and the junction held 0 bases outside the gene matches. The CDR3 is CSAGGSGANVLTF. In nucleotides, the CDR3 is TGCAGTGCCGGGGGGTCTGGGGCCAACGTCCTGACTTTC.

The gene calls are TRBV28 and TRBJ1-2; maybe TRBD1 (5 bases). Trimming took off 6 bases at V and 6 bases at J, with 23 bases between the two ends. The CDR3 consists of 16 residues. Germline assignment: CDR1 MDHEN and CDR2 SYDVKM. CDR3 nucleotide sequence: TGTGCCAGCAGACTTAGCCGCCGGGGCAGGGATGATGGCTACACCTTC. Residues: CASRLSRRGRDDGYTF.

The rearrangement links TRBV28 to TRBJ1-1; D is uncertain. The CDR3 totals 15 residues. Trimming removed 5 bases from V and 3 bases from J, with 16 bases in between. Per the germline V gene, CDR1 is MDHEN and CDR2 is SYDVKM. The chain's CDR3 is CASSPPRRSDTEAFF. In nucleotides, the CDR3 is TGTGCCAGCAGTCCTCCCCGACGGAGCGACACTGAAGCTTTCTTT.

This clonotype came up many times. The chain couples TRBV29-1 to TRBJ2-1, with 9 bases that match TRBD2. Germline lookup yields CDR1 SQVTM and CDR2 ANQGSEA. The CDR3 extends over 12 amino acids. V was pared by 7 bases and J by 10 bases, with 8 bases of the junction left unmatched. The CDR3 DNA reads TGCAGCGGCTGCCCCCTAGCGGGAGAGCAGTTCTTC. Its translation: CSGCPLAGEQFF.

In this sample, this clonotype turned up a few times. The rearrangement uses TRBV20-1 and TRBJ2-3, with 14 bases identical to TRBD2. Germline V gene data show CDR1 as DFQATT and CDR2 as SNEGSKA (reference sequence). Trimming removed 1 base from V and 5 bases from J; junction bases left unmatched: 8. The CDR3 is 17 amino acids. CDR3 sequence: CSARGPQGLAGVDTQYF. The DNA for the CDR3 is TGCAGTGCTAGAGGGCCCCAGGGACTAGCGGGGGTAGATACGCAGTATTTT.

This clonotype occurred many times. This chain uses TRBV7-2 with TRBJ1-3, with TRBD1 as a possible D gene (6 bases). Germline V CDR1 and CDR2: SGHTA, FQGNSA. The CDR3 is 15 residues long. The V gene lost 0 bases and the J gene lost 8 bases, with 14 bases spanning the gap. CDR3 amino acids: CASSLAGRGQDTIYF. The CDR3 coding sequence is TGTGCCAGCAGCTTAGCAGGGCGGGGGCAAGACACCATATATTTT. The complete variable domain, with remaining parts taken from reference TRBV7-2 and TRBJ1-3, reads GAGVSQSPSNKVTEKGKDVELRCDPISGHTALYWYRQSLGQGLEFLIYFQGNSAPDKSGLPSDRFSAERTGGSVSTLTIQRTQQEDSAVYLCASSLAGRGQDTIYFGEGSWLTVV.

The chain has TRBV28 and TRBJ2-7; TRBD2 matches at 7 bases. The junction had 4 bases not matched to a gene; V was cut back by 3 bases and J by 2 bases. Germline CDR1 and CDR2: MDHEN and SYDVKM. The CDR3 spans 14 residues. CDR3 coding DNA: TGTGCCAGCAGTTTTCGGGAGGCCACCTACGAGCAGTACTTC. Its protein is CASSFREATYEQYF.

The chain has TRBV7-2 and TRBJ2-5; TRBD1 matches at 7 bases. From germline, CDR1 is SGHTA and CDR2 FQGNSA. This CDR3 has 15 amino acids. V was clipped by 0 bases and J by 1 base; unmatched bases: 2. CDR3 nucleotide sequence: TGTGCCAGCAGCTTAGCCGGGACAGTCCAAGAGACCCAGTACTTC. This translates into CASSLAGTVQETQYF.